Shown below are 13 T cell receptor beta chains from a single sample sequenced in a study of cytomegalovirus exposure and HLA in healthy donors. The PCR made use of 60 Vbeta and 13 Jbeta primers. The assay was immunoSEQ multiplex PCR, and TCRdb's table has in-frame clones only and misses some. The sample contains around 150,000 clones, 68% of which appear only once. The specimen was PBMCs. All receptors derive from a woman in her late teens or twenties in good health and CMV-seropositive.

This clone came up a few times. This rearrangement joins TRBV2 to TRBJ1-5; 7 bases are a match to TRBD1. Trimming took 4 bases from V and 7 from J; bases not matched to a gene: 22. CDR3 length: 19 amino acids. Germline V gene sequence: CDR1 SNHLY, CDR2 FYNNEI. The CDR3 nucleotides are TGTGCCAGCAGTGTTCCTGGGCAGGGGGTTCTATTGGAAGGGCAGCCCCAGCATTTT. Translation gives CASSVPGQGVLLEGQPQHF. Looking up the rest from reference TRBV2 and TRBJ1-5 gives the full variable domain: EPEVTQTPSHQVTQMGQEVILRCVPISNHLYFYWYRQILGQKVEFLVSFYNNEISEKSEIFDDQFSVERPDGSNFTLKIRSTKLEDSAMYFCASSVPGQGVLLEGQPQHFGDGTRLSIL.

The chain combines TRBV6-4 with TRBJ2-3; 16 bases line up with TRBD2. The V gene end was trimmed by 2 bases and the J gene end by 2 bases; junction bases not matched to a gene: 10. The CDR3 sequence is 20 residues long. CDR1 is MRHNA and CDR2 is SNTAGT in the germline V gene. CDR3 nucleotide sequence: TGTGCCAGCAGTGACGATCCGGGACTAGCGGGAGGGGGACCCACAGATACGCAGTATTTT. Its protein is CASSDDPGLAGGGPTDTQYF.

The chain couples TRBV7-9 to TRBJ1-2; 7 positions agree with TRBD1. In germline, CDR1 is SEHNR, CDR2 FQNEAQ (reference sequence). With V trimmed by 5 bases and J by 5 bases, 14 bases remained unmatched. The CDR3 sequence is 16 residues long. The CDR3 sequence: CASSDPGTAWGYGYTF. The CDR3 DNA reads as TGTGCCAGCAGCGATCCCGGGACAGCTTGGGGGTATGGCTACACCTTC.

This chain connects TRBV9 to TRBJ1-1; weak D call: TRBD1 (5 bases). The CDR3 has 15 residues. Germline loops: CDR1 SGDLS, CDR2 YYNGEE. V shed 4 bases and J shed 3 bases, with 16 bases lying between them. The CDR3 loop is CASSPSVRGDTEAFF. The CDR3 nucleotides are TGTGCCAGCAGCCCGTCGGTACGGGGGGACACTGAAGCTTTCTTT.

The V gene is TRBV21-1, the J gene TRBJ1-5; the table assigns TRBD1, which was not confirmed against the DNA. TRBV21-1 is described as a pseudogene. The CDR3 has 23 amino acids. The CDR3 loop is CASSKAENHPWTGQSYSNQPQHF. DNA of the CDR3: TGTGCCAGCAGCAAAGCCGAAAATCACCCTTGGACAGGTCAATCTTATAGCAATCAGCCCCAGCATTTT.

The V call is TRBV7-9, the J call TRBJ2-5, with 9 nucleotides matching TRBD2. V lost 5 bases, J lost 3 bases, and 7 bases stayed unmatched. The CDR3 is 15 residues long. Germline CDR1 reads SEHNR; CDR2 reads FQNEAQ (reference sequence). CDR3 sequence reads: CASSRPVAGEETQYF. DNA for the CDR3: TGTGCCAGCAGCCGCCCCGTAGCGGGAGAAGAGACCCAGTACTTC.

This clone appeared once. The V gene is TRBV28, the J gene TRBJ1-3, with D maybe TRBD1 (6 bases). V lost 2 bases to trimming and J lost 3 bases, with 20 bases between them. The CDR3 totals 18 residues. In germline, CDR1 is MDHEN, CDR2 SYDVKM. CDR3 in amino acids: CASSLLPLRGIGGNTIYF. Here the CDR3 DNA reads TGTGCCAGCAGTTTACTACCCCTCAGGGGAATAGGTGGAAACACCATATATTTT.

The CDR3 sequence: CASSRGGVGNEQFF. The CDR3 DNA sequence: TGCGCCAGCTCCCGGGGTGGCGTGGGAAATGAGCAGTTCTTC. J is TRBJ2-1 and V is TRBV5-1, with D possibly being TRBD2 (5 bases). The CDR3 contains 14 residues. Between the trimmed V and J ends, which lost 7 bases and 7 bases, there was a span of 18 bases. Germline V gene sequence: CDR1 SGHRS, CDR2 YFSETQ.

V is TRBV5-8 and J is TRBJ2-3; 7 bases are shared with TRBD1. This CDR3 region has 15 residues. CDR1 and CDR2 from the germline V gene are SGHTS and YDEGEE. The V segment lost 4 bases and the J segment 5 bases; nucleotides outside the gene matches: 10. The CDR3 here is CASSPTGELGDTQYF. As DNA, the CDR3 is TGTGCCAGCAGCCCCACAGGGGAACTCGGAGATACGCAGTATTTT.

This clone has more than one count but fewer than ten. J is TRBJ1-4 and V is TRBV5-1, with D perhaps matching TRBD1 (6 bases). CDR1 SGHRS and CDR2 YFSETQ come from the germline V gene. The CDR3 covers 15 residues. Trimming cost V 4 bases and J 0 bases, with 10 bases left between them. Here the CDR3 reads CASSPWTATNEKLFF. CDR3 bases: TGCGCCAGCAGCCCGTGGACAGCAACTAATGAAAAACTGTTTTTT.

This chain uses TRBV29-1 with TRBJ2-5; TRBD2 might be the D (5 bases). Trimming stripped 0 bases from V and 1 base from J, with 9 bases between. CDR1 is SQVTM and CDR2 is ANQGSEA in the germline V gene. The CDR3 spans 14 residues. The CDR3 sequence is CSVEERGLQETQYF. The CDR3 DNA sequence: TGCAGCGTTGAAGAGCGAGGGCTCCAAGAGACCCAGTACTTC. The entire variable domain, with the rest obtained from reference TRBV29-1 and TRBJ2-5, is as follows: SAVISQKPSRDICQRGTSLTIQCQVDSQVTMMFWYRQQPGQSLTLIATANQGSEATYESGFVIDKFPISRPNLTFSTLTVSNMSPEDSSIYLCSVEERGLQETQYFGPGTRLLVL.

J is TRBJ1-1 and V is TRBV6-5; D not resolved. Looked up from germline, CDR1 is MNHEY and CDR2 is SVGAGI. Trimming took off 6 bases at V and 1 base at J, with 9 bases between the two ends. The CDR3 has 13 amino acids. In nucleotides, the CDR3 is TGTGCCAGCAGCTGGGCAGGGAACACTGAAGCTTTCTTT. Its translation is CASSWAGNTEAFF.

This chain connects TRBV7-2 to TRBJ1-1, with D perhaps TRBD1 (5 bases). Trimming removed 2 bases from V and 8 bases from J, with 12 bases in between. The CDR3 sequence is 13 residues long. The germline V gene has CDR1 SGHTA and CDR2 FQGNSA. CDR3 protein: CASSLYGGGEAFF. The CDR3 DNA reads TGTGCCAGCAGCTTATATGGGGGGGGAGAAGCTTTCTTT.